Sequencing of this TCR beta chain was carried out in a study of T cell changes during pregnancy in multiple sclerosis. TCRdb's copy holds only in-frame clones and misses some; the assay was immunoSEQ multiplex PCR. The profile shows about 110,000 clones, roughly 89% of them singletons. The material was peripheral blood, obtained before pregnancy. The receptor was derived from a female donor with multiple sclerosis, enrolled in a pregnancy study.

CDR3 bases: TGTGCCAGCAGCCCTAGGGGACTAGCGACCGGGGAGCTGTTTTTT. Protein product: CASSPRGLATGELFF. V is TRBV11-3 and J is TRBJ2-2, with 10 bases fitting TRBD2. With 5 bases clipped from V and 5 bases from J, the junction kept 5 bases outside the gene matches. This CDR3 region has 15 residues. Germline lookup yields CDR1 SGHNT and CDR2 YENEEA.